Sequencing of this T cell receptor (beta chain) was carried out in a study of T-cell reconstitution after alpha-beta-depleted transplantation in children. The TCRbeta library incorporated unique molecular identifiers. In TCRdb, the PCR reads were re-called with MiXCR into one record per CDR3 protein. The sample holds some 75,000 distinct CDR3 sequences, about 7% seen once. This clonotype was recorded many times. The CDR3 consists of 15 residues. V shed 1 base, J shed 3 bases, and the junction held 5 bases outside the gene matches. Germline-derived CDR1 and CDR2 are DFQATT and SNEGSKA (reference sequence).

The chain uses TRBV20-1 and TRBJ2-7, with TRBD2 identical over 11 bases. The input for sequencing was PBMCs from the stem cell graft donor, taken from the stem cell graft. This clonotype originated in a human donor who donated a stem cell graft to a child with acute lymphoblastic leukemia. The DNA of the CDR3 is TGCAGTGCTAGAGCGGAGGGACTAGCGGACTACGAGCAGTACTTC. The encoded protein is CSARAEGLADYEQYF.